The clone carrying this TCR beta chain has just one count. Other nucleotide sequences from this sample produce the same CDR3. This sample is part of a study of OX40 agonist ivuxolimab in advanced cancers. Looking at the study overall: Patients in the trial were receiving intravenous ivuxolimab every 2 weeks, at doses of 0.01 to 10 mg/kg. Therapy given before enrollment (anti-PD-1, anti-PD-L1 or anti-CTLA-4) was allowed, and 40% to 45% had some.

TCRdb's table, derived via immunoSEQ multiplex PCR, lists solely in-frame clones and lacks some. The table includes approximately 60,000 clones, about 83% detected once. This receptor was identified in an adult with an advanced solid tumor such as melanoma, head and neck, liver or kidney cancer. Sequenced here: CD4+ or CD8+ T cells sorted from blood, sampled in a trial of the OX40 agonist ivuxolimab.

The CDR3 reads CASSPDGNTEAFF. CDR3 bases: TGCGCCAGCAGCCCAGACGGGAACACTGAAGCTTTCTTT. V and J are TRBV5-1 and TRBJ1-1; D is uncertain. Per the germline V gene, CDR1 is SGHRS and CDR2 is YFSETQ. Between the trimmed V and J ends, which lost 4 bases and 1 base, there was a span of 8 bases. The CDR3 runs 13 residues.